Shown below are 7 T cell receptor beta chains from a single sample sequenced in a study of blood T cell repertoires in COVID-19. Measured with immunoSEQ multiplex PCR; TCRdb has only the in-frame clones, and not every one. The sample lists 100,000 or so clones, about 85% occurring once. The sequencing input was peripheral blood. The origin of the receptors is a woman aged 45-65 years with COVID-19, enrolled during active disease.

The chain employs TRBV21-1 and TRBJ1-5; the table names TRBD1, a call not compared with the DNA. TRBV21-1 is reported as a pseudogene. The CDR3 is 17 residues long. The CDR3 region has the DNA TGTGCCAGCAGCAAAGGGGGACAGGCGTACGGCAATCAGCCCCAGCATTTT. Translation: CASSKGGQAYGNQPQHF.

This sequence joins TRBV6-1 and TRBJ1-6; possibly TRBD1 for D (5 bases). In germline, CDR1 is MNHNS, CDR2 SASEGT. The length of the CDR3 is 13 residues. V gave up 1 base and J gave up 14 bases, with 12 bases separating them. The CDR3 nucleotides read TGTGCCAGCAGTGAAGGTCGGGGGTCGTCCCTCCACTTT. It translates to CASSEGRGSSLHF.

This chain uses TRBV6-5 with TRBJ1-1; 8 bases match TRBD1. Germline V gene sequence: CDR1 MNHEY, CDR2 SVGAGI. CDR3 length equals 13 residues. J lost 4 bases, V lost 7 bases, and 5 bases had no gene match. Written as DNA, the CDR3 is TGTGCCAGCACCATCACAGGGGGCACTGAAGCTTTCTTT. Residues: CASTITGGTEAFF.

This sequence joins TRBV10-3 and TRBJ2-3; 10 positions match TRBD2. Germline V CDR1 and CDR2: ENHRY, SYGVKD. The CDR3 sequence is 16 residues long. J lost 1 base, V lost 3 bases, and 4 bases had no gene match. CDR3 amino acids: CAISDQTSGGTDTQYF. Written as DNA, the CDR3 is TGTGCCATCAGTGACCAAACTAGCGGGGGCACAGATACGCAGTATTTT.

This sequence joins TRBV29-1 and TRBJ1-2; 7 bases are shared with TRBD1. CDR1 SQVTM and CDR2 ANQGSEA come from the germline V gene. V shed 6 bases and J 0 bases; nucleotides not matched to a gene: 7. This CDR3 spans 14 amino acids. The CDR3 coding sequence is TGCAGCGTCGGGGACAGCTGGACTAACTATGGCTACACCTTC. This encodes CSVGDSWTNYGYTF.

The chain employs TRBV7-6 and TRBJ2-2; 9 nucleotides align to TRBD2. V shed 3 bases, J shed 5 bases, and the junction held 7 bases outside the gene matches. Germline CDR1 is SGHVS and CDR2 is FNYEAQ. This CDR3 is built from 16 residues. Here the CDR3 reads CASSLGAGGQTGELFF. In DNA form, the CDR3 reads TGTGCCAGCAGCTTGGGCGCGGGGGGGCAAACCGGGGAGCTGTTTTTT.

This CDR3 reads CASSQSGGARETQYF. CDR3 coding DNA: TGTGCCAGTAGCCAAAGCGGGGGGGCCCGAGAGACCCAGTACTTC. The rearrangement links TRBV19 to TRBJ2-5, with 10 bases that match TRBD2. This CDR3 comprises 15 residues. Trimming cost V 6 bases and J 4 bases; bases outside gene matches: 8. CDR1 LNHDA and CDR2 SQIVND come from the germline V gene (reference sequence).